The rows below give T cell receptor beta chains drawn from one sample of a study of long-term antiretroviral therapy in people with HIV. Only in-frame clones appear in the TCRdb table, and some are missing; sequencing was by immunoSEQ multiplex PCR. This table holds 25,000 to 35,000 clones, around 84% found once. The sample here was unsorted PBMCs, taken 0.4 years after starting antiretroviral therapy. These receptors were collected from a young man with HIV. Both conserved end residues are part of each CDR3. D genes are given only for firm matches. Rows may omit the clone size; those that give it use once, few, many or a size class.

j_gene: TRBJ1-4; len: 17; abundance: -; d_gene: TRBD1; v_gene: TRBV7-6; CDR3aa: CASSLVRTGTGDEKLFF; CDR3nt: TGTGCCAGCAGCTTAGTGCGTACCGGGACAGGGGATGAAAAACTGTTTTTT
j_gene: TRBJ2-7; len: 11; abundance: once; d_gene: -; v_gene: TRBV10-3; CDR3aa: CAISEGYEQYF; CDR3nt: TGTGCCATTTCAGAGGGATACGAGCAGTACTTC
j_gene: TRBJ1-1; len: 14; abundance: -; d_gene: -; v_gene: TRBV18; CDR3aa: CASSPPSLNTEAFF; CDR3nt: TGTGCCAGCTCACCACCGTCCTTGAACACTGAAGCTTTCTTT
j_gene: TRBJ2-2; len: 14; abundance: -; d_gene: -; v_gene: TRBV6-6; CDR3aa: CASKPNGGTGELFF; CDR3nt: TGTGCCAGCAAACCTAACGGGGGAACCGGGGAGCTGTTTTTT
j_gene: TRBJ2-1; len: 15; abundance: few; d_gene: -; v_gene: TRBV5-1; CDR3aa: CASSLAGGVSNEQFF; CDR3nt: TGCGCCAGCAGCCTCGCCGGGGGAGTGTCGAATGAGCAGTTCTTC
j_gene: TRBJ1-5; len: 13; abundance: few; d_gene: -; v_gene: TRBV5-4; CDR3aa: CASSLGNNQPQHF; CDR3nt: TGTGCCAGCAGCTTGGGGAACAATCAGCCCCAGCATTTT
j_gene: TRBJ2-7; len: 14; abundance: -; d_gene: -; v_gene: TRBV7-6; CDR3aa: CASSLGAGDYEQYF; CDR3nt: TGTGCCAGCAGCTTAGGGGCAGGGGACTACGAGCAGTACTTC
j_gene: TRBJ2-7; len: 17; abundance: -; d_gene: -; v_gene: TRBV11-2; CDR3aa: CASSLVARSRTAYEQYF; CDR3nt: TGTGCCAGCAGCTTAGTGGCCCGTTCGAGGACCGCCTACGAGCAGTACTTC
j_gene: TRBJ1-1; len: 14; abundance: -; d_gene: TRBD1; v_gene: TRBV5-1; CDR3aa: CASSFQQGAHEAFF; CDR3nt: TGCGCCAGCAGCTTTCAACAGGGGGCCCATGAAGCTTTCTTT
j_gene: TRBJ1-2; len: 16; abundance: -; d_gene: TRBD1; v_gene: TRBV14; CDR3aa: CASSQDHRGRVYGYTF; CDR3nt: TGTGCCAGCAGCCAAGACCACAGGGGGCGCGTCTATGGCTACACCTTC
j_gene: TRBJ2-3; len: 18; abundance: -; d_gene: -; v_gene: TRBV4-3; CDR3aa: CASSQDGASAHLPDTQYF; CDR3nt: TGCGCCAGCAGCCAAGATGGGGCTAGCGCACATCTTCCAGATACGCAGTATTTT
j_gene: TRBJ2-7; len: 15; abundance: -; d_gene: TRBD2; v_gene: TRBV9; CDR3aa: CASSEASGSNYEQYF; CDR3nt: TGTGCCAGCAGCGAAGCTAGCGGGAGTAATTACGAGCAGTACTTC
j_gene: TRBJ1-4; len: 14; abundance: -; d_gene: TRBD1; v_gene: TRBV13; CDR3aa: CASSLGDRFEKLFF; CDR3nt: TGTGCCAGCAGCTTAGGGGACAGGTTTGAAAAACTGTTTTTT
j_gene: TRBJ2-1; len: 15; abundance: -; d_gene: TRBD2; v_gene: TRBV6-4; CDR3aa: CASTKESGGASEQFF; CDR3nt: TGTGCCAGCACCAAAGAGAGCGGGGGGGCCTCTGAGCAGTTCTTC
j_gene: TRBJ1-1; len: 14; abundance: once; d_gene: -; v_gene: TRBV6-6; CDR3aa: CASSPLDSSTEAFF; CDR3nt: TGTGCCAGCAGTCCCCTCGACAGCAGCACTGAAGCTTTCTTT
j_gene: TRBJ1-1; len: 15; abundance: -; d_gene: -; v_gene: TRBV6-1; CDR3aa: CASSAYRESSTEAFF; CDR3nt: TGTGCCAGCAGTGCCTACAGGGAAAGCAGCACTGAAGCTTTCTTT
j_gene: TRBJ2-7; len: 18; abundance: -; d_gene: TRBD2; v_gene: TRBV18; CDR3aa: CASSPQRDRISYSYEQYF; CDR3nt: TGTGCCAGCTCACCACAGCGGGACCGCATCTCCTACTCCTACGAGCAGTACTTC
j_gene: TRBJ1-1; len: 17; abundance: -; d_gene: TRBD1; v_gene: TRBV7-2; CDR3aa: CASSHSVTTGKNTEAFF; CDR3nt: TGTGCCAGCAGCCACTCAGTAACGACAGGGAAGAACACTGAAGCTTTCTTT
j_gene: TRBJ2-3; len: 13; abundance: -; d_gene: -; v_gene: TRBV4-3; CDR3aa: CASSQLSTDTQYF; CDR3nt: TGCGCCAGCAGCCAACTCAGCACAGATACGCAGTATTTT
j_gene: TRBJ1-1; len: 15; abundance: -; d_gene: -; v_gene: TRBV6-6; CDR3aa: CASSSRTWGDTEAFF; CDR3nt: TGTGCCAGCAGTTCAAGGACTTGGGGGGACACTGAAGCTTTCTTT
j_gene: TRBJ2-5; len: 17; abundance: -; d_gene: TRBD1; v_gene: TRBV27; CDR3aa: CASSKGQGAGKGETQYF; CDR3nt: TGTGCCAGCAGTAAGGGACAGGGGGCCGGTAAGGGAGAGACCCAGTACTTC
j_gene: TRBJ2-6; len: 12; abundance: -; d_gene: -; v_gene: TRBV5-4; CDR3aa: CASGSGANVLTF; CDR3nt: TGTGCCAGCGGGTCTGGGGCCAACGTCCTGACTTTC
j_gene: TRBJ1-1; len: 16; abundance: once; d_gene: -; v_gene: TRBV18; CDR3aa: CASSPSGGARNTEAFF; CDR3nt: TGTGCCAGCTCACCTTCCGGAGGGGCGCGGAACACTGAAGCTTTCTTT
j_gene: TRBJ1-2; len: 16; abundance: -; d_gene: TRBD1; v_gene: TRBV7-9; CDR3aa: CATTGTGVSGGYGYTF; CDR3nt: TGTGCCACCACCGGGACAGGGGTCTCCGGAGGATATGGCTACACCTTC
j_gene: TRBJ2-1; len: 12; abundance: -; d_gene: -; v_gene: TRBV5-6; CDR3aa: CASSLGGGEQFF; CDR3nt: TGTGCCAGCAGCCTCGGGGGCGGTGAGCAGTTCTTC
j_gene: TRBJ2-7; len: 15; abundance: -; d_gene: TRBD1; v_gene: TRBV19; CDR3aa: CASSMGTGSSYEQYF; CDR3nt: TGTGCCAGTAGTATGGGGACAGGGTCTAGTTACGAGCAGTACTTC